This TCR beta chain was documented in a study of T cells expressing NK-cell markers. Study background: The eight sequenced donors comprised seven who were HCMV-seropositive and one who was seronegative.

The CDR3 extends over 16 amino acids. The germline gives CDR1 SGHRS, CDR2 YFSETQ. Production of TCR beta cDNA relied on 5'RACE template switching with UMIs. TCRdb re-called the 5' RACE reads, yielding one record per CDR3 amino acid sequence without DNA. Its listing shows about 370,000 distinct CDR3 sequences. This TCR was sampled from a woman in her fifties or sixties in good health. The chain has TRBV5-1 and TRBJ2-1. The source material was blood T cells: a sorted CD56 or NKG2C T cell subset, CD4+ or CD8+ T cells, or bulk PBMC T cells (not recorded which). The CDR3 sequence: CASSLNQQSSYNEQFF.